This T cell receptor (beta chain) was documented in a study of kidney transplant recipient with SARS-CoV-2 infection. Deletions cut 6 bases from V and 1 base from J, with 23 bases between. Germline loops: CDR1 KGHSH, CDR2 LQKENI. CDR3 size: 18 residues. TCRdb passed the reads through MiXCR, listing each CDR3 protein once. The table records 200,000 to 300,000 distinct CDR3 sequences, under 30% of them present only once. The rearrangement joins TRBV18 to TRBJ2-3; D tentatively fits TRBD1 or TRBD2 (5 bases each). This TCR derives from a young adult male patient who had COVID-19 and was a kidney transplant recipient. Some T cells may arise from the graft donor. Sequenced material: a blood sample, taken at baseline and on day 111 from a kidney transplant recipient. In nucleotides, the CDR3 is TGTGCCAGCTCTCTCGCCACCCGAGGGGCTGCTGGCACAGATACGCAGTATTTT. Translation gives CASSLATRGAAGTDTQYF.